The 27 T cell receptor beta chains presented below share a single source sample, sequenced in a study of shared clonotypes between healthy human individuals. Using immunoSEQ multiplex PCR, the repertoire was profiled, and TCRdb retains in-frame clones only, with some absent. The table has fewer than 3 million clones, about nine tenths seen once. The sequencing sample was made of naive CD4+ T cells from PBMCs. Noted subset: CD45RA+ positively selected. The receptors originated from a man between 18 and 29 years old in good health. Some clones in this sample may be carry-over from other donors' samples.

The chain carries TRBV7-2 and TRBJ1-1; 8 bases map to TRBD1. CDR3 length equals 14 residues. Germline values: CDR1 SGHTA, CDR2 FQGNSA. The V segment lost 5 bases and the J segment 1 base; nucleotides outside the gene matches: 3. The CDR3 sequence is CASSDRGPNTEAFF. CDR3 DNA sequence: TGTGCCAGCAGCGACAGGGGCCCGAACACTGAAGCTTTCTTT.

CDR3 coding DNA: TGTGCCAGCAGCGAACAAGGACTAGCGGGAGGCTACACCGGGGAGCTGTTTTTT. This gives the protein CASSEQGLAGGYTGELFF. The chain carries TRBV7-2 and TRBJ2-2, with 14 positions matching TRBD2. Germline V gene sequence: CDR1 SGHTA, CDR2 FQGNSA. After removal of 5 bases from V and 3 bases from J, the junction contained 8 bases not matched to a gene. This CDR3 has 18 residues.

On this clone itself: The sample contains more than one DNA sequence encoding this CDR3. The gene calls are TRBV5-1 and TRBJ2-5; 7 positions agree with TRBD1. V shed 0 bases, J shed 1 base, and the junction held 0 bases outside the gene matches. CDR3 size: 14 residues. The germline V gene encodes CDR1 SGHRS and CDR2 YFSETQ. The CDR3, as DNA: TGCGCCAGCAGCTTGGACAGGGGCCAAGAGACCCAGTACTTC. It translates to CASSLDRGQETQYF.

J is TRBJ1-2 and V is TRBV6-6; D unresolved. The germline CDR1 and CDR2 sequences are MNHNY and SVGAGI (reference sequence). The CDR3 sequence is 13 residues long. Trimming removed 6 bases at V and 6 bases at J, with 14 bases between. In DNA, the CDR3 is TGTGCCAGCAGACGACTCCGGGGAGATGGCTACACCTTC. Its translation: CASRRLRGDGYTF.

The rearrangement links TRBV28 to TRBJ2-3, with D perhaps matching TRBD2 (6 bases). This CDR3 region has 15 residues. Trimming pared 5 bases from V and 4 bases from J, leaving 16 bases between. The germline CDR1 and CDR2 sequences are MDHEN and SYDVKM. The DNA of the CDR3 is TGTGCCAGCAGTACTTACAGGCGGAGGGCAGATACGCAGTATTTT. Protein: CASSTYRRRADTQYF. The full variable domain, completed using reference TRBV28 and TRBJ2-3, is DVKVTQSSRYLVKRTGEKVFLECVQDMDHENMFWYRQDPGLGLRLIYFSYDVKMKEKGDIPEGYSVSREKKERFSLILESASTNQTSMYLCASSTYRRRADTQYFGPGTRLTVL.

The genes are TRBV21-1 and TRBJ2-7; the table's D call, TRBD2, has no DNA check behind it. TRBV21-1 is a known pseudogene. The CDR3 has 15 residues. Written as DNA, the CDR3 is TGTGCCAGCAGCAACGGAGCGGGGGATTCCTACGAGCAGTACTTC. Amino acids: CASSNGAGDSYEQYF.

The chain joins TRBV6-5 to TRBJ1-2, with D unresolved. Germline V lookup: CDR1 MNHEY, CDR2 SVGAGI. The CDR3 has 16 residues. Trimming cost V 0 bases and J 0 bases, with 11 bases left between them. The CDR3 nucleotides read TGTGCCAGCAGTTACTCGCAGGCCCCAGCTAACTATGGCTACACCTTC. Translated: CASSYSQAPANYGYTF.

The chain uses TRBV9 and TRBJ2-3; D not resolved. The germline V gene encodes CDR1 SGDLS and CDR2 YYNGEE. V was pared by 0 bases and J by 4 bases, with 12 bases between. The CDR3 runs 15 residues. The CDR3 loop is CASSVGIFQADTQYF. The CDR3 nucleotides read TGTGCCAGCAGCGTAGGGATCTTTCAGGCAGATACGCAGTATTTT.

The chain links TRBV19 to TRBJ2-1; D assignment may be TRBD1 or TRBD2 (5 bases each). From germline, CDR1 is LNHDA and CDR2 SQIVND (reference sequence). The CDR3 spans 15 residues. The V end lost 5 bases, the J end lost 5 bases, and 16 bases lay between the germline ends. The CDR3 region is CASSPKGTVDNEQFF. The DNA of the CDR3 is TGTGCCAGTAGTCCAAAAGGGACGGTTGACAATGAGCAGTTCTTC.

The chain has TRBV6-1 and TRBJ2-6; D gene uncertain. The CDR3 sequence is 16 residues long. V was cut by 3 bases and J by 0 bases, with 9 bases left in between. Germline CDR1 is MNHNS and CDR2 is SASEGT. Written as DNA, the CDR3 is TGTGCCAGCAGTGATGTCTGGGACTCTGGGGCCAACGTCCTGACTTTC. It encodes CASSDVWDSGANVLTF.

The V gene is TRBV15, the J gene TRBJ1-2; no clear D gene. In germline, CDR1 is LNHNV, CDR2 YYDKDF (reference sequence). The germline V and J ends were trimmed by 1 base and 0 bases, with 3 bases remaining between them. The CDR3 runs 13 residues. The CDR3: CATSRVANYGYTF. The CDR3 DNA reads TGTGCCACCAGCAGAGTAGCTAACTATGGCTACACCTTC.

V usage is TRBV10-3 and J usage is TRBJ1-1; TRBD1 is a possible D gene (5 bases). Trimming removed 0 bases from V and 1 base from J, with 9 bases in between. Germline values: CDR1 ENHRY, CDR2 SYGVKD. This CDR3 comprises 15 residues. The CDR3 is CAISESTGGNTEAFF. DNA for the CDR3: TGTGCCATCAGTGAGTCGACGGGGGGGAACACTGAAGCTTTCTTT.

This chain joins TRBV4-2 and TRBJ2-2; D call uncertain. The CDR3 has 12 residues. With 5 bases removed from V and 6 bases from J, the gap between germline ends came to 7 bases. Germline CDR1 is LGHNA and CDR2 is YNFKEQ. The CDR3, as DNA: TGTGCCAGCAGCTTAAGCTCCGGGGAGCTGTTTTTT. This sequence encodes CASSLSSGELFF.

CDR3 protein: CASSGTGLDQPQHF. The DNA of the CDR3 is TGTGCCAGCAGCGGGACAGGGCTCGATCAGCCCCAGCATTTT. The rearrangement links TRBV6-4 to TRBJ1-5; 9 bases are a match to TRBD1. With 6 bases clipped from V and 5 bases from J, the junction kept 5 bases outside the gene matches. Germline values: CDR1 MRHNA, CDR2 SNTAGT. This CDR3 has 14 residues.

The gene calls are TRBV9 and TRBJ2-1; possibly TRBD1 for D (7 bases). Germline CDR1 reads SGDLS; CDR2 reads YYNGEE. This CDR3 comprises 16 residues. The V end was cut by 4 bases, the J end by 0 bases, with 14 bases between. The chain's CDR3 is CASSQGGFSSYNEQFF. CDR3 DNA sequence: TGTGCCAGCAGCCAGGGGGGATTCAGCTCCTACAATGAGCAGTTCTTC. The full variable domain, with the rest looked up from reference TRBV9 and TRBJ2-1, is DSGVTQTPKHLITATGQRVTLRCSPRSGDLSVYWYQQSLDQGLQFLIQYYNGEERAKGNILERFSAQQFPDLHSELNLSSLELGDSALYFCASSQGGFSSYNEQFFGPGTRLTVL.

This sequence joins TRBV18 and TRBJ2-1, with TRBD1 as a possible D gene (6 bases). V was clipped by 4 bases and J by 0 bases, with 22 bases between them. The CDR3 totals 19 residues. CDR1 is KGHSH, CDR2 LQKENI, per germline. The CDR3 region is CASSRPTGTKKSSYNEQFF. In DNA form, the CDR3 reads TGTGCCAGCTCACGGCCGACAGGAACCAAAAAAAGCTCCTACAATGAGCAGTTCTTC.

The genes are TRBV9 and TRBJ1-2, with 7 bases identical to TRBD1. The J segment lost 7 bases and the V segment lost 3 bases, leaving 3 bases of the junction unmatched. The CDR3 totals 12 residues. The germline V gene has CDR1 SGDLS and CDR2 YYNGEE. The CDR3 loop reads CASSAHRGGYTF. The CDR3 coding sequence is TGTGCCAGCAGCGCCCACAGGGGTGGCTACACCTTC. The entire variable domain, with the rest obtained from reference TRBV9 and TRBJ1-2, is as follows: DSGVTQTPKHLITATGQRVTLRCSPRSGDLSVYWYQQSLDQGLQFLIQYYNGEERAKGNILERFSAQQFPDLHSELNLSSLELGDSALYFCASSAHRGGYTFGSGTRLTVV.

V and J are TRBV28 and TRBJ2-3, with 14 bases identical to TRBD2. Germline trimming cut 4 bases from V and 4 bases from J; bases unmatched to any gene: 13. The V gene's germline CDR1 is MDHEN and CDR2 SYDVKM. The CDR3 loop spans 19 amino acids. CDR3 nucleotide sequence: TGTGCCAGCAGTTCACCCGGGACTAGCGGGAGCGGGTCGGCAGATACGCAGTATTTT. This translates into CASSSPGTSGSGSADTQYF.

In regard to this clone: Other DNA sequences from this sample encode an identical CDR3 as well. The rearrangement joins TRBV12-5 to TRBJ2-3, with TRBD1 identical over 7 bases. Germline-derived CDR1 and CDR2 are LGHNT and FRNRAP. Germline trimming cut 6 bases from V and 1 base from J; bases unmatched to any gene: 4. The CDR3 sequence is 14 residues long. The CDR3 region is CASGRGQGTDTQYF. The DNA of the CDR3 is TGTGCTAGTGGCCGTGGACAGGGCACAGATACGCAGTATTTT.

The rearrangement joins TRBV18 to TRBJ2-1, with D maybe TRBD2 (5 bases). In germline, CDR1 is KGHSH, CDR2 LQKENI. With 4 bases removed from V and 6 bases from J, the gap between germline ends came to 13 bases. The CDR3 covers 14 residues. The CDR3 DNA follows: TGTGCCAGCTCACTAGGGTCTAGCCTCAATGAGCAGTTCTTC. Its protein product is CASSLGSSLNEQFF.

This clone was counted once. This chain joins TRBV6-1 and TRBJ2-7; 8 bases fit TRBD2. J gave up 1 base and V 5 bases, and 1 base lay outside the gene matches. The CDR3 contains 13 residues. From germline, CDR1 is MNHNS and CDR2 SASEGT. The CDR3 reads CASSTSGSYEQYF. CDR3 DNA: TGTGCCAGCAGTACTAGCGGTTCCTACGAGCAGTACTTC.

The chain couples TRBV28 to TRBJ2-7; the D gene is possibly TRBD1 (6 bases). The ends were cut back, 7 bases at V and 2 bases at J, with 12 bases in the middle. CDR3 size: 13 residues. Germline values: CDR1 MDHEN, CDR2 SYDVKM. CDR3: CASTGAGAYEQYF. The CDR3 DNA follows: TGTGCCAGCACCGGGGCAGGGGCCTACGAGCAGTACTTC.

The chain is built from TRBV7-3 and TRBJ1-1; tentative D call: TRBD1 (5 bases). Germline lookup yields CDR1 SGHTA and CDR2 FQGTGA. The CDR3 length is 18 residues. Trimming removed 0 bases from V and 2 bases from J, with 19 bases in between. In DNA form, the CDR3 reads TGTGCCAGCAGCTTAACGAGCAGGGTAGACCGCTATAACACTGAAGCTTTCTTT. This gives the protein CASSLTSRVDRYNTEAFF.

The chain links TRBV9 to TRBJ1-4; TRBD1 aligns across 8 bases. V gave up 0 bases and J gave up 7 bases; unmatched junction bases: 5. The germline gives CDR1 SGDLS, CDR2 YYNGEE. The CDR3 is 15 residues long. The CDR3 sequence: CASSVGATGAEKLFF. In nucleotides, the CDR3 is TGTGCCAGCAGCGTAGGGGCGACAGGGGCTGAAAAACTGTTTTTT.

This chain joins TRBV19 and TRBJ2-1, with TRBD2 as a possible D gene (6 bases). Germline lookup yields CDR1 LNHDA and CDR2 SQIVND (reference sequence). Deletions cut 5 bases from V and 12 bases from J, with 23 bases between. This CDR3 region has 15 residues. The CDR3 region is CASSATGGSPLGQFF. The CDR3 DNA follows: TGTGCCAGTAGTGCAACCGGGGGAAGCCCGTTAGGGCAGTTCTTC.

Comment on this clone: The same CDR3 arises from other DNA sequences in this sample as well. This chain connects TRBV7-3 to TRBJ1-1, with D possibly TRBD1 on 5 matching bases. The CDR3 length is 14 residues. Per the germline V gene, CDR1 is SGHTA and CDR2 is FQGTGA. Trimming cost V 5 bases and J 1 base, with 11 bases left between them. In nucleotides, the CDR3 is TGTGCCAGCAGCCTCGGTGGGGGGAACACTGAAGCTTTCTTT. Amino acid sequence: CASSLGGGNTEAFF. The variable domain in full, with the rest retrieved from reference TRBV7-3 and TRBJ1-1, is GAGVSQTPSNKVTEKGKYVELRCDPISGHTALYWYRQSLGQGPEFLIYFQGTGAADDSGLPNDRFFAVRPEGSVSTLKIQRTERGDSAVYLCASSLGGGNTEAFFGQGTRLTVV.

The chain joins TRBV9 to TRBJ1-1, with 11 nucleotides matching TRBD1. Unmatched junction bases numbered 15, after V lost 3 bases and J lost 5 bases. The CDR3 consists of 18 residues. Germline V gene data show CDR1 as SGDLS and CDR2 as YYNGEE. CDR3 protein: CASSAPRGGQGAGTEAFF. CDR3 nucleotides: TGTGCCAGCAGCGCCCCTAGGGGAGGACAGGGGGCAGGTACTGAAGCTTTCTTT. Filled out from reference TRBV9 and TRBJ1-1, the complete variable domain reads DSGVTQTPKHLITATGQRVTLRCSPRSGDLSVYWYQQSLDQGLQFLIQYYNGEERAKGNILERFSAQQFPDLHSELNLSSLELGDSALYFCASSAPRGGQGAGTEAFFGQGTRLTVV.